The clone carrying this T cell receptor (beta chain) was observed many times. CD4+CD45RO+CD25- cells were isolated as memory CD4+ T cells. Each CDR3 protein gets one entry after TCRdb re-called the 5' RACE reads with MiXCR. This sample yields 50,000 to 65,000 distinct CDR3 sequences, of which about 28% are seen a single time; approximately 3.3% belongs to the top ten. This CDR3 contains 13 residues. The V end was cut by 10 bases, the J end by 5 bases, with 14 bases between. Germline-derived CDR1 and CDR2 are MNHEY and SVGEGT. The sequenced sample consisted of tumor-infiltrating memory CD4+ T cells sorted from the breast tumor. Subset in this sample: memory CD4+ T cells, CD4+CD45RO+CD25-. The source of this sequence is a female donor with breast cancer. This sequence joins TRBV6-2 or TRBV6-3 and TRBJ2-2, with D maybe TRBD2 (5 bases). The CDR3 sequence: CATRRLSTGELFF. As DNA, the CDR3 is TGTGCCACCCGGAGGCTAAGTACCGGGGAGCTGTTTTTT.